One and the same sample provided the 31 T cell receptor beta chains below, sequenced in a study of blood T cell repertoires in COVID-19. Libraries were prepared by immunoSEQ multiplex PCR; TCRdb keeps only in-frame clonotypes and omits some of them. Found here are approximately 230,000 clones, 70% to 90% of them singletons; the top ten hold roughly 15%. The source material was PBMCs or T cells enriched from blood (not recorded which). Every receptor here comes from a man aged 18 to 35 who had recovered from COVID-19.

This clone was seen a single time. V is TRBV19 and J is TRBJ1-1; D uncertain. This CDR3 is 13 amino acids long. The germline gives CDR1 LNHDA, CDR2 SQIVND (reference sequence). Deletions cut 3 bases from V and 5 bases from J, with 10 bases between. The CDR3 DNA follows: TGTGCCAGTAGTATCTCATCGGGTACTGAAGCTTTCTTT. This gives the protein CASSISSGTEAFF.

The chain couples TRBV11-2 to TRBJ2-3; 7 bases are shared with TRBD2. In germline, CDR1 is SGHAT, CDR2 FQNNGV. The CDR3 has 17 amino acids. J lost 1 base, V lost 0 bases, and 7 bases had no gene match. Here the CDR3 reads CASSLDLGGRGTDTQYF. As DNA, the CDR3 is TGTGCCAGCAGCTTAGATCTTGGGGGGAGGGGCACAGATACGCAGTATTTT.

The chain links TRBV9 to TRBJ2-1, with a weak D call TRBD1 (5 bases). This CDR3 contains 16 residues. Germline assignment: CDR1 SGDLS and CDR2 YYNGEE. Trimming took 0 bases from V and 7 from J, leaving 17 bases between them. The CDR3 bases are TGTGCCAGCAGCGTAGAAATGGGGCGGAAGGTGAATGAGCAGTTCTTC. It specifies CASSVEMGRKVNEQFF.

The chain recombines TRBV18 with TRBJ2-7; D is unclear. The V gene lost 0 bases and the J gene lost 4 bases, with 7 bases spanning the gap. Germline V gene sequence: CDR1 KGHSH, CDR2 LQKENI. CDR3 length: 13 residues. The CDR3 sequence is CASSPPDTYEQYF. DNA of the CDR3: TGTGCCAGCTCACCACCTGACACATACGAGCAGTACTTC. Together with reference TRBV18 and TRBJ2-7, the CDR3 gives the full variable domain: NAGVMQNPRHLVRRRGQEARLRCSPMKGHSHVYWYRQLPEEGLKFMVYLQKENIIDESGMPKERFSAEFPKEGPSILRIQQVVRGDSAAYFCASSPPDTYEQYFGPGTRLTVT.

This chain connects TRBV7-8 to TRBJ1-1; 7 bases agree with TRBD1. Germline CDR1 and CDR2: SGHVS and FQNEAQ. J was trimmed by 4 bases and V by 0 bases; bases with no gene match: 5. The CDR3 has 15 amino acids. CDR3: CASSLAQGGLTEAFF. The CDR3, as DNA: TGTGCCAGCAGCTTAGCTCAGGGGGGACTCACTGAAGCTTTCTTT.

This clone is a singleton in its sample. The V gene is TRBV6-2 or TRBV6-3, the J gene TRBJ1-5; TRBD1 matches at 12 bases. CDR3 length equals 14 residues. V gave up 5 bases and J gave up 6 bases; unmatched junction bases: 2. Germline V gene data show CDR1 as MNHEY and CDR2 as SVGEGT. The CDR3 region is CASSGTGGRQPQHF. The CDR3 nucleotides read TGTGCCAGCAGTGGGACAGGGGGCCGTCAGCCCCAGCATTTT.

The chain recombines TRBV2 with TRBJ1-2; TRBD1 might be the D (6 bases). The CDR3 length is 12 residues. The germline V gene encodes CDR1 SNHLY and CDR2 FYNNEI. The ends were cut back, 6 bases at V and 4 bases at J, with 9 bases in the middle. In DNA, the CDR3 is TGTGCCAGCAGGATGGACAGCTATGGCTACACCTTC. Protein: CASRMDSYGYTF.

The chain's CDR3 is CAWTVAGGPNEQFF. The CDR3 nucleotides read TGTGCCTGGACGGTAGCGGGGGGCCCAAATGAGCAGTTCTTC. The J gene is TRBJ2-1, the V gene TRBV30; 10 bases map to TRBD2. CDR1 and CDR2 from the germline V gene are GTSNPN and SVGIG (reference sequence). The CDR3 runs 14 residues. Trimming at V came to 4 bases and at J to 7 bases, leaving 7 bases not matched to a gene.

This clone was picked up one time. This chain connects TRBV10-2 to TRBJ2-7; 11 positions match TRBD2. The CDR3 extends over 16 amino acids. Losses at the gene ends were 3 bases for V and 1 base for J; bases not matched to a gene: 5. The V gene's germline CDR1 is WSHSY and CDR2 SAAADI. CDR3 protein: CASSDALAGGSYEQYF. The CDR3 bases are TGCGCCAGCAGTGACGCCTTAGCGGGAGGGTCCTACGAGCAGTACTTC.

This chain connects TRBV30 to TRBJ1-5; D is uncertain. The length of the CDR3 is 13 residues. The germline CDR1 and CDR2 sequences are GTSNPN and SVGIG (reference sequence). The germline V and J ends were trimmed by 0 bases and 3 bases, with 6 bases remaining between them. CDR3 amino acids: CAWSVSNNQPQHF. CDR3 nucleotide sequence: TGTGCCTGGAGTGTGTCCAACAATCAGCCCCAGCATTTT. Full variable domain (outside the CDR3, taken from reference TRBV30 and TRBJ1-5): SQTIHQWPATLVQPVGSPLSLECTVEGTSNPNLYWYRQAAGRGLQLLFYSVGIGQISSEVPQNLSASRPQDRQFILSSKKLLLSDSGFYLCAWSVSNNQPQHFGDGTRLSIL.

This chain connects TRBV6-1 to TRBJ1-5; tentatively, D is TRBD1 (6 bases). This CDR3 comprises 16 residues. Germline lookup yields CDR1 MNHNS and CDR2 SASEGT. The V and J ends lost 3 bases and 1 base respectively, with 13 bases between them. The DNA of the CDR3 is TGTGCCAGCAGTGACCCCCCCCAGGGGAGCAATCAGCCCCAGCATTTT. Its translation: CASSDPPQGSNQPQHF.

This CDR3 is CASKPRPSTDTQYF. In DNA form, the CDR3 reads TGTGCCAGCAAACCCAGGCCTAGCACAGATACGCAGTATTTT. The chain is built from TRBV6-5 and TRBJ2-3; D is unresolved. CDR1 and CDR2 (germline): MNHEY, SVGAGI. V was shortened by 7 bases and J by 0 bases, with 11 bases between the two germline ends. The CDR3 contains 14 residues.

V and J are TRBV27 and TRBJ2-7; 12 positions match TRBD1. The CDR3 runs to 14 residues. The V segment lost 7 bases and the J segment 5 bases; nucleotides outside the gene matches: 6. Germline CDR1 reads MNHEY; CDR2 reads SMNVEV (reference sequence). The CDR3 DNA reads as TGTGCCAGCACGGAGGGGACAGGGGGCCACGAGCAGTACTTC. It is translated as CASTEGTGGHEQYF.

This clone has only one observation. V gene TRBV29-1 combines with J gene TRBJ2-2, with D maybe TRBD2 (5 bases). CDR1 SQVTM and CDR2 ANQGSEA come from the germline V gene. This CDR3 has 12 residues. Trimming left V 6 bases short and J 1 base short, with 6 bases between. The chain's CDR3 is CSVGENTGELFF. In DNA, the CDR3 is TGCAGCGTCGGGGAGAACACCGGGGAGCTGTTTTTT.

The chain employs TRBV29-1 and TRBJ1-2; perhaps TRBD1 as D (5 bases). This CDR3 has 12 amino acids. Trimming shortened V by 3 bases and J by 8 bases, and 13 bases separated the two germline ends. Germline-derived CDR1 and CDR2 are SQVTM and ANQGSEA. CDR3 in DNA: TGCAGCGTTGATATTGCAGGGCCCGGCTACACCTTC. Encoded protein: CSVDIAGPGYTF.

The chain uses TRBV6-5 and TRBJ2-7; TRBD2 matches 10 bases. Trimming removed 5 bases from V and 6 bases from J; junction bases left unmatched: 4. This CDR3 contains 13 residues. Per the germline V gene, CDR1 is MNHEY and CDR2 is SVGAGI. CDR3 DNA sequence: TGTGCCAGCAGTACTAGCGGGATCGGCGAGCAGTACTTC. Amino acids: CASSTSGIGEQYF.

In its sample, this clone was seen a few times. The chain has TRBV2 and TRBJ1-2, with D maybe TRBD1 (5 bases). Trimming removed 0 bases from V and 3 bases from J, with 8 bases in between. The CDR3 totals 14 residues. Per germline, CDR1 SNHLY and CDR2 FYNNEI. The CDR3 sequence: CASSEADKDYGYTF. The DNA for the CDR3 is TGTGCCAGCAGTGAAGCGGACAAAGACTATGGCTACACCTTC.

This clone came up many times. This rearrangement joins TRBV27 to TRBJ1-6; weak D call: TRBD1 (5 bases). In germline, CDR1 is MNHEY, CDR2 SMNVEV (reference sequence). With 4 bases removed from V and 10 bases from J, the gap between germline ends came to 11 bases. CDR3 length equals 13 residues. CDR3 DNA: TGTGCCAGCAGTTCCAGGGTAGGGTCACCCCTCCACTTT. Its translation is CASSSRVGSPLHF.

The CDR3 region is CASSQALGLAGPANTGELFF. CDR3 in DNA: TGTGCCAGCAGCCAAGCTTTAGGACTAGCGGGACCTGCGAACACCGGGGAGCTGTTTTTT. The chain combines TRBV3-1 (or the pseudogene TRBV3-2) with TRBJ2-2; 12 bases agree with TRBD2. V lost 1 base, J lost 0 bases, and 9 bases stayed unmatched. CDR1 LGHDT and CDR2 YNNKEL come from the germline V gene (reference sequence). The CDR3 extends over 20 amino acids.

V gene TRBV10-3 combines with J gene TRBJ1-5, with a possible D match to TRBD1 (5 bases). Per germline, CDR1 ENHRY and CDR2 SYGVKD. Trimming pared 0 bases from V and 4 bases from J, leaving 16 bases between. The CDR3 runs 17 residues. The CDR3 nucleotides read TGTGCCATCAGTGAGTCGAGGTCAGGGTTTACTAATCAGCCCCAGCATTTT. It codes for CAISESRSGFTNQPQHF.

This rearrangement joins TRBV19 to TRBJ1-1; D is possibly TRBD1 (5 bases). CDR3 length: 15 amino acids. Germline V gives CDR1 LNHDA, CDR2 SQIVND (reference sequence). Trimming removed 10 bases from V and 0 bases from J, with 18 bases in between. This CDR3 reads CATAPGVTVNTEAFF. The CDR3 nucleotides read TGTGCCACCGCCCCGGGGGTGACAGTGAACACTGAAGCTTTCTTT.

The rearrangement links TRBV5-1 to TRBJ1-2; tentative D call: TRBD1 (5 bases). The CDR3 extends over 15 amino acids. V shed 0 bases and J shed 2 bases, with 11 bases lying between them. Germline V gene sequence: CDR1 SGHRS, CDR2 YFSETQ. The CDR3: CASSLGQEGNYGYTF. For the CDR3, the DNA is TGCGCCAGCAGCTTGGGGCAGGAGGGGAACTATGGCTACACCTTC.

This clone was seen a single time. This chain uses TRBV15 with TRBJ2-1; D unclear. This CDR3 region has 13 residues. Between the trimmed V and J ends, which lost 0 bases and 8 bases, there was a span of 8 bases. The germline V gene encodes CDR1 LNHNV and CDR2 YYDKDF (reference sequence). The CDR3: CATSRDPPDEQFF. The DNA of the CDR3 is TGTGCCACCAGCAGAGATCCTCCTGATGAGCAGTTCTTC.

The V call is TRBV12-3 or TRBV12-4, the J call TRBJ1-1; D call uncertain. The CDR3 loop spans 10 amino acids. Trimming removed 7 bases from V and 11 bases from J, with 11 bases in between. The CDR3 is CASIQSRAFF. CDR3 nucleotides: TGTGCCAGCATCCAATCCAGGGCTTTCTTT.

The rearrangement joins TRBV28 to TRBJ1-5, with 10 bases that match TRBD1. V trimming: 6 bases; J trimming: 7 bases; junction bases outside the gene matches: 6. CDR3 size: 14 residues. Germline V CDR1 and CDR2: MDHEN, SYDVKM. CDR3 in DNA: TGTGCCAGCAGGCCGGGACAGGGGAGGCAGCCCCAGCATTTT. Translating it yields CASRPGQGRQPQHF.

The chain has TRBV3-1 (or the pseudogene TRBV3-2) and TRBJ2-1, with D possibly being TRBD2 (7 bases). The V and J ends lost 8 bases and 0 bases respectively, with 17 bases between them. The CDR3 spans 16 residues. Germline V CDR1 and CDR2: LGHDT, YNNKEL (reference sequence). The CDR3 protein is CASQKRGGGSYNEQFF. The CDR3 nucleotides read TGTGCCAGCCAAAAAAGGGGGGGAGGCTCCTACAATGAGCAGTTCTTC.

The sample holds a few counts of this clone. The chain has TRBV12-5 and TRBJ1-3, with a tentative D call TRBD1 (5 bases). The germline V and J ends were trimmed by 5 bases and 0 bases, with 8 bases remaining between them. The CDR3 loop spans 14 amino acids. CDR1 is LGHNT and CDR2 is FRNRAP in the germline V gene. CDR3 amino acids: CASGTGYSGNTIYF. CDR3 coding DNA: TGTGCTAGTGGTACAGGATACTCTGGAAACACCATATATTTT.

The chain links TRBV6-5 to TRBJ2-5; 9 nucleotides agree with TRBD1. Unmatched junction bases numbered 11, after V lost 7 bases and J lost 5 bases. Germline V gene lookup returns CDR1 MNHEY and CDR2 SVGAGI. CDR3 length: 15 amino acids. The CDR3 sequence is CASTEIDRGGETQYF. The DNA for the CDR3 is TGTGCCAGCACCGAGATAGACAGGGGGGGGGAGACCCAGTACTTC.

The rearrangement links TRBV15 to TRBJ1-1; 10 bases fit TRBD1. The CDR3 contains 16 residues. Germline CDR1 and CDR2: LNHNV and YYDKDF (reference sequence). V lost 1 base, J lost 4 bases, and 6 bases stayed unmatched. CDR3 protein: CATSRGQGAIGTEAFF. The DNA of the CDR3 is TGTGCCACCAGCAGAGGACAGGGGGCGATTGGCACTGAAGCTTTCTTT.

This clone showed up many times. The rearrangement uses TRBV11-3 and TRBJ2-2; 8 nucleotides line up with TRBD1. The germline CDR1 and CDR2 sequences are SGHNT and YENEEA. J lost 6 bases, V lost 4 bases, and 4 bases had no gene match. This CDR3 comprises 14 residues. CDR3 bases: TGTGCCAGCAGCTACGACAGGGGCCCCGGGGAGCTGTTTTTT. It specifies CASSYDRGPGELFF.

The chain links TRBV7-2 to TRBJ2-2; D perhaps matches TRBD2 (5 bases). The length of the CDR3 is 15 residues. The V end was cut by 0 bases, the J end by 4 bases, with 9 bases between. Germline CDR1 SGHTA, CDR2 FQGNSA. This chain's CDR3 is CASSLAGRGTGELFF. CDR3 DNA sequence: TGTGCCAGCAGCTTAGCGGGTCGGGGCACCGGGGAGCTGTTTTTT.